This T cell receptor (beta chain) came from a study of blood T cell repertoires in COVID-19. Authors' processing steps: Amplifying reference gene primers gave estimates of nucleated cell counts. Profiling relied on immunoSEQ multiplex PCR, and the TCRdb table lists in-frame clones only, not all of them. V and J calls and clone size are as listed in that table; D and trimming were resolved from the DNA. Of about 71,000 clones in the sample, more than 80% were seen once. CDR1 is SGHKS and CDR2 is YYEKEE in the germline V gene (reference sequence). Trimming took off 2 bases at V and 7 bases at J, with 18 bases between the two ends. The CDR3 is 15 residues long.

Sequenced: peripheral blood. This clonotype was sampled from a man older than 75 with acute or convalescent COVID-19. This rearrangement joins TRBV5-5 to TRBJ1-2; D gene ambiguous. This CDR3 is CASSFVSGLESGYTF. CDR3 in DNA: TGTGCCAGCAGCTTTGTGTCGGGGTTAGAAAGTGGCTACACCTTC.